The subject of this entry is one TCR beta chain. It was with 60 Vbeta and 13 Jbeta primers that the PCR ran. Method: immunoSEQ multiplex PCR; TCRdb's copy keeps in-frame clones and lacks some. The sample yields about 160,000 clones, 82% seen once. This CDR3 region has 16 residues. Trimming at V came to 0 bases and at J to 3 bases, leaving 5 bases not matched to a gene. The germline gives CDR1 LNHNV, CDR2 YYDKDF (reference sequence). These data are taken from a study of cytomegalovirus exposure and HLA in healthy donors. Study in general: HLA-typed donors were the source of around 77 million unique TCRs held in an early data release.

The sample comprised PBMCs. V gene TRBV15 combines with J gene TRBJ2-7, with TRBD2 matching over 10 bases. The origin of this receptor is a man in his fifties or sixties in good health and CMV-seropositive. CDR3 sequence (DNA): TGTGCCACCAGCAGAGAACTAGCGGGACAAGGCTACGAGCAGTACTTC. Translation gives CATSRELAGQGYEQYF. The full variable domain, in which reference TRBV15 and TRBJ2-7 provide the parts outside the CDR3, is DAMVIQNPRYQVTQFGKPVTLSCSQTLNHNVMYWYQQKSSQAPKLLFHYYDKDFNNEADTPDNFQSRRPNTSFCFLDIRSPGLGDTAMYLCATSRELAGQGYEQYFGPGTRLTVT.